The clone carrying this TCR beta chain was detected only a few times. What it binds is not known. This sample is drawn from a study of T cell repertoires in cytomegalovirus infection. V lost 1 base to trimming and J lost 8 bases, with 17 bases between them. This CDR3 is built from 15 residues. Germline lookup yields CDR1 SGHVS and CDR2 FNYEAQ. Each CDR3 protein is one row after TCRdb ran MiXCR on the reads. The sample lists 450,000 to 600,000 distinct CDR3 sequences; about 42% were seen once. The source of this sequence is a human donor in good health (CMV status not recorded). Some clones in this sample may be carry-over from other donors' samples. The chain carries TRBV7-6 and TRBJ1-2, with no clear D. The sequencing here drew on cultured PBMCs, taken from culture after CMV antigen stimulation. DNA for the CDR3: TGTGCCAGCAGCTTAGAACAGAGCCCCGCTGGCGGCTACACCTTC. Its protein product is CASSLEQSPAGGYTF.